This T cell receptor beta chain was sequenced during a study of STAT3 mutations in large granular lymphocyte leukemia. Study findings and constraints: Persisting codominant clonotypes may have hidden a small pathogenic clone. In several patients, dominant TCR clone burden exceeded STAT3 mutant burden. Every T-LGLL patient had at least one immunodominant TCRbeta clonotype. After therapy, about 35% of the 18 patients switched clonotypes, all new clones STAT3 wild type.

Worth noting for this clone: Its antigen is undetermined.

This CDR3 spans 13 amino acids. Trimming took off 1 base at V and 9 bases at J, with 13 bases between the two ends. CDR1 and CDR2 from the germline V gene are SGHDT and YYEEEE. TCRbeta libraries averaged about 40,773 productive templates per sample. Some clones are missing from TCRdb's copy, which holds only in-frame ones; the method was immunoSEQ multiplex PCR. This sample has approximately 2,500 clones; around two thirds occur once, and the top ten carry more than 85%. The clonotype originates from a man aged 60 to 75 with T-cell large granular lymphocyte leukemia. Some clones in this sample may be carry-over from other donors' samples. Sequencing was carried out using peripheral blood mononuclear cells. This chain connects TRBV5-6 to TRBJ1-2; D is unclear. CDR3 residues: CASSLMERGRYTF. The CDR3 DNA reads as TGTGCCAGCAGCTTGATGGAACGTGGACGCTACACCTTC. Supplemented by reference TRBV5-6 and TRBJ1-2, the full variable domain reads DAGVTQSPTHLIKTRGQQVTLRCSPKSGHDTVSWYQQALGQGPQFIFQYYEEEERQRGNFPDRFSGHQFPNYSSELNVNALLLGDSALYLCASSLMERGRYTFGSGTRLTVV.